The 7 T cell receptor beta chains given below trace back to one sample, sequenced in a study of blood T cell repertoires in COVID-19. Profiled with immunoSEQ multiplex PCR; TCRdb holds only in-frame clones, not every one. Found here are around 190,000 clones, 82% of them singletons; the top ten hold roughly 8%. The specimen sequenced was peripheral blood. The source of these receptors is a woman aged 60-70 years with COVID-19, enrolled during active disease.

This clone was seen only once. The rearrangement joins TRBV7-9 to TRBJ1-2; D possibly corresponds to TRBD1 (6 bases). There are 13 residues in the CDR3. Germline V CDR1 and CDR2: SEHNR, FQNEAQ (reference sequence). V lost 2 bases to trimming and J lost 7 bases, with 11 bases between them. CDR3 protein: CASSLTGGSGYTF. For the CDR3, the DNA is TGTGCCAGCAGCTTAACGGGGGGCTCTGGCTACACCTTC.

The chain carries TRBV29-1 and TRBJ1-2; TRBD1 matches 7 bases. After removal of 6 bases from V and 8 bases from J, the junction contained 12 bases not matched to a gene. Germline V gene lookup returns CDR1 SQVTM and CDR2 ANQGSEA. The CDR3 runs to 13 residues. DNA of the CDR3: TGCAGCGTATCCGGGACAGTACCCGACGGCTACACCTTC. Translating gives CSVSGTVPDGYTF.

This clone showed up just once. This sequence joins TRBV5-1 and TRBJ2-1; D may be TRBD2 (6 bases). The CDR3 sequence is 13 residues long. Germline CDR1 SGHRS, CDR2 YFSETQ. V was shortened by 4 bases and J by 6 bases, with 11 bases between the two germline ends. Written as DNA, the CDR3 is TGCGCCAGCAGCCACGGGGGTCCCAATGAGCAGTTCTTC. The encoded protein is CASSHGGPNEQFF.

The chain couples TRBV28 to TRBJ2-1; D gene unclear. V was shortened by 7 bases and J by 10 bases, with 11 bases between the two germline ends. Germline CDR1 MDHEN, CDR2 SYDVKM. The CDR3 totals 11 residues. The CDR3 sequence: CASTFLREQFF. CDR3 in DNA: TGTGCCAGCACCTTTCTTCGGGAGCAGTTCTTC.

Remarks on this clone: This sample also contains other DNA sequences that code for the same CDR3. The chain recombines TRBV29-1 with TRBJ1-6; the match to TRBD1 covers 10 bases. The germline V gene has CDR1 SQVTM and CDR2 ANQGSEA. V dropped 6 bases and J dropped 9; count of bases not matched to a gene: 2. The CDR3 has 12 amino acids. The CDR3 is CSVGDRGSPLHF. In nucleotides, the CDR3 is TGCAGCGTGGGGGACAGGGGTTCACCCCTCCACTTT. Full variable domain (outside the CDR3, taken from reference TRBV29-1 and TRBJ1-6): SAVISQKPSRDICQRGTSLTIQCQVDSQVTMMFWYRQQPGQSLTLIATANQGSEATYESGFVIDKFPISRPNLTFSTLTVSNMSPEDSSIYLCSVGDRGSPLHFGNGTRLTVT.

This clone was detected a few times. V is TRBV5-1 and J is TRBJ1-4, with TRBD1 matching 7 bases. CDR1 SGHRS and CDR2 YFSETQ come from the germline V gene. This CDR3 region has 14 residues. The ends lost 3 bases at V and 2 bases at J; junction bases unmatched: 1. The DNA of the CDR3 is TGCGCCAGCAGCTCACAGGGGACTAATGAAAAACTGTTTTTT. This sequence encodes CASSSQGTNEKLFF.

CDR3 loop: CASSLGGTSNYGYTF. CDR3 sequence (DNA): TGTGCCAGCAGCTTGGGTGGGACATCTAACTATGGCTACACCTTC. V and J are TRBV5-6 and TRBJ1-2; tentative D call: TRBD1 (6 bases). Germline-derived CDR1 and CDR2 are SGHDT and YYEEEE. Trimming stripped 0 bases from V and 0 bases from J, with 9 bases between. The length of the CDR3 is 15 residues.